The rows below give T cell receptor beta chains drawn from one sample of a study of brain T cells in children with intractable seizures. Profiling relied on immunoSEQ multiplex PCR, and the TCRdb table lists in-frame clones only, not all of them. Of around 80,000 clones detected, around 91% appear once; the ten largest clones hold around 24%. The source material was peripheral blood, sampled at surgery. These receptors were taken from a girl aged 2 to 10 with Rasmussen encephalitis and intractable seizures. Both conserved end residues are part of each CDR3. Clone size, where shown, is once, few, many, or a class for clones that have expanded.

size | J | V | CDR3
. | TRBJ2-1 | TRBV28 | CASSLVQGTYNEQFF
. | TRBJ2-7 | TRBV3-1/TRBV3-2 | CASSGTSGYEQYF
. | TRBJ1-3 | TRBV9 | CASSVDARGSSGNTIYF
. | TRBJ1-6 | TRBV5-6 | CASSLDRGHNSPLHF
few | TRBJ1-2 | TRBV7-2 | CASSLSLVEGFYGYTF
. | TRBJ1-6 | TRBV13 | CASTRGGATSYNSPLHF
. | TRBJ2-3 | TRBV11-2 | CASSHIGVDTQYF
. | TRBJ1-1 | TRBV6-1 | CASSEDIVLTEAFF
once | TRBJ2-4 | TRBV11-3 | CASSLEGSWWEEGSKNIQYF
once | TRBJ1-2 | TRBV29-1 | CSVEEAYLIGYTF
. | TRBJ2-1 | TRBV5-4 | CASSATGYQFF
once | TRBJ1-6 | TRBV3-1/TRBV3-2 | CASSQRRGAVDSPLHF
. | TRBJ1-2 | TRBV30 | CAWSETGGSDGYTF
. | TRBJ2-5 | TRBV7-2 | CASSLTQETQYF
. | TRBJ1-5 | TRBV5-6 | CASSTGGSNQPQHF
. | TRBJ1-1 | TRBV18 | CASSFDRTGEAFF
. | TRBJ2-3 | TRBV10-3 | CAISESCGTGRTDTQYF
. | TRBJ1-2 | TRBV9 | CASSVAQNLRDGYTF
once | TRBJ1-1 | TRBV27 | CASSSWTESNTEAFF
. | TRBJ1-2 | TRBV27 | CASRTGAYGYTF
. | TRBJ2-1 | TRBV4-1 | CASSQDPGVSSYNEQFF
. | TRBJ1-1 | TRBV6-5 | CASSYGTGVTEAFF
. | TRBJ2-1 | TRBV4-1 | CASSQESPSGMEHEQFF
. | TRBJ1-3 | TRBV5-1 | CASTATPGNTIYF
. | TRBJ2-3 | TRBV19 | CASSIAQARDTQYF
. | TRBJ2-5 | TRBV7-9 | CASSFRDTHQETQYF
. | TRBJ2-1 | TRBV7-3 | CASSIAGGSYNEQFF
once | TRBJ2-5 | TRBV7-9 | CASSLALGRETQYF
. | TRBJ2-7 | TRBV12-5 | CASGALRGGYEQYF
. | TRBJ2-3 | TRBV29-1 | CSVEDQLAGGLDAGTDTQYF
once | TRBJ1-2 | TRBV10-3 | CAISERTGGYTF
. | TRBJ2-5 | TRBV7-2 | CASSSSGSHGETQYF
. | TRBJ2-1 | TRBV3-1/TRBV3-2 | CASSQVRRFNEQFF
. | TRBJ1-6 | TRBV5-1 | CASSPGQGGFNSPLHF
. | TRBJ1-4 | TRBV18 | CASSPGTAANEKLFF
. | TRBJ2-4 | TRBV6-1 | CASSERLPTNVLAKNIQYF
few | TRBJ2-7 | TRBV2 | CASRRGQSSYEQYF
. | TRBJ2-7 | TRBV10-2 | CASSDRGTGREQYF
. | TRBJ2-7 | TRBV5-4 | CASSFGTETGYEQYF
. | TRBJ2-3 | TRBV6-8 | CASSYPPGLVGDTQYF
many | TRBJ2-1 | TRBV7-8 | CASSLEVGQAYNEQFF
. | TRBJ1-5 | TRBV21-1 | CASSTTGGNQPQHF
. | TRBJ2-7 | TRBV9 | CASSPPSGSYEQYF
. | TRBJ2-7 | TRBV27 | CASSFAESNYEQYF
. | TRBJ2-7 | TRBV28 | CASSLFTGFGSYEQYF
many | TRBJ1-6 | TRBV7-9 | CASSLGTVGPHSPLHF
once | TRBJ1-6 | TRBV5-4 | CASSPEMLGSPLHF
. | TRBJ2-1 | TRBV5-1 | CASSLASGRASSYNEQFF
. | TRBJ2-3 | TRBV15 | CATSRDRGLAPSTDTQYF
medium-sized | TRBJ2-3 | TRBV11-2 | CASSLGDFEGDTQYF